The sequence of this T cell receptor beta chain was determined in a study of CD8+ T cells in alopecia areata. Noted treatment: oral pan-JAK inhibitor, 5-10 mg twice daily. The CDR3 loop spans 14 amino acids. In germline, CDR1 is SQVTM, CDR2 ANQGSEA. With 3 bases clipped from V and 4 bases from J, the junction kept 4 bases outside the gene matches. After isolation, RNA underwent reverse transcription to generate cDNA as the sequencing template. Using immunoSEQ multiplex PCR, the repertoire was profiled, and TCRdb retains in-frame clones only, with some absent. The table has roughly 150,000 clones, 50% to 65% seen once.

The chain has TRBV29-1 and TRBJ2-1; TRBD2 agrees at 9 bases. This TCR was recovered from a human donor with alopecia areata. Sequenced here: CD8+ T cells sorted from blood, sampled at week 4, from a patient treated with tofacitinib. The CDR3 DNA reads TGCAGCGTTGAGGGACTAGCTCTTTACAATGAGCAGTTCTTC. Translating it yields CSVEGLALYNEQFF.